Below, one T cell receptor (beta chain) is given with its context. Its antigen is not yet known. Base quality data are lacking; no much larger clone is found one base away. The record originates from a study of tumor-infiltrating lymphocytes in primary liver carcinoma (dated by TCRdb to about 2017). Describing the broader study: Between late 2015 and early 2016, roughly 5 patients in China with histopathologically diagnosed primary liver carcinoma had their tumors surgically resected. Of the five patients (three men and two women, aged 30 to 69 years), four had hepatocellular carcinoma and one had combined HCC and intrahepatic cholangiocarcinoma. The tumors of the five patients were staged as T1-T3 N0M0, with maximum diameters ranging from roughly 4 to 10 cm. Each sample produced roughly 3.5 to 8 million productive TCRbeta reads, and read depth showed no significant difference between tissue types. The study combined TCRbeta repertoire sequencing, expression microarrays and whole-exome sequencing across five regions of each liver tumor, with adjacent normal tissue and blood. TCRbeta repertoire sequencing covered 35 specimens from 5 patients: roughly 25 tumor regions, 5 adjacent noncancerous liver tissues and 5 peripheral blood samples. Repertoires from technical replicates were highly reproducible, with mean shared-clone rates roughly 0.87 and correlation coefficients above 0.95.

TCRbeta-specific cDNA was reverse-transcribed from 500 ng total RNA using a constant-region primer and ProtoScript II reverse transcriptase. TCRbeta libraries were built with three nested multiplex PCR rounds, a slightly modified ARM-PCR procedure. Multiplex TRBV1-TRBV30 forward primers and a Cbeta reverse primer were used in the first two PCR rounds, each of which was run for approximately 11 cycles. Sample barcodes and Illumina adapters were attached in a final 25-cycle PCR using Deep VentR polymerase. Before sequencing, amplicons of 200-500 bp were purified from gel using a QIAquick gel extraction kit. An Illumina HiSeq 2500 was used to sequence the TCRbeta amplicons, generating 250-bp paired-end reads. The paper's data handling went like this. Trimmomatic v0.33 was used to quality-trim the reads, and FLASH v1.2.11 was used to merge paired reads so that full CDR3 sequences could be recovered. V, D and J germline segments were assigned to the rearranged TCRbeta sequences using MiGEC v1.2.1b. Clonotype statistics, along with Shannon-Wiener diversity indices, were calculated using VDJtools v1.0.0. To reduce sampling bias, subsequent analyses other than the diversity analysis used only the 250 most abundant clonotypes in each sample. TCRdb reprocessing: public reads trimmed at Q25 with fastp, clones called with MiXCR, in-frame beta chains kept. Under each unique CDR3 protein, matching rows form one entry showing the most common genes and DNA. It is TCRdb's table, rather than the study itself, that gives the V and J calls and clone size. The sample table shows 300,000 to 350,000 distinct CDR3 sequences, and approximately 54% are seen once. 17% of the sample goes to the ten largest clones.

From its cysteine to its phenylalanine, the CDR3 spans 14 amino acids. The read is trimmed to its CDR3 DNA, 42 bases read in frame from base 1. V drops 10 bases and J drops 0 bases, leaving 14 bases in between. CDR1 SGHAT and CDR2 FQNNGV are derived from the germline V gene. Overall results and qualifications from the work: With just five patients in the study, the authors point out that the findings should be validated in a larger study. The top 250 clones made up a significantly larger repertoire fraction in tumors than in blood (p = 0.039). Because the samples were bulk and unsorted, CD4+ and CD8+ T cell repertoires could not be compared. Because only the TCR beta chain was sequenced and unpaired alpha chains were not captured, true repertoire diversity is likely underestimated. Repertoire overlap was higher between tumor regions (mean roughly 35%) than tumor-adjacent (approximately 17%) or tumor-blood (14%) pairs, consistent with antigen-driven expansion.

Blood RNA was extracted from unsorted whole blood with TRIzol reagent; germline DNA came from the DNeasy Blood & Tissue kit. Patients had chronic HBV infection and were treatment-naive at sampling. Before surgery, approximately 3.8 milliliters of peripheral blood were collected into K2EDTA tubes. The source of this sequence is a woman in her 30s with primary liver carcinoma and hepatitis B virus infection. Sequencing was performed on peripheral blood. This chain joins TRBV11-2 to TRBJ2-3; no D gene is confidently identified. The CDR3 region: CAISKGPSTDTQYF. The nucleotide sequence reads as follows: TGTGCCATTAGTAAGGGCCCTAGCACAGATACGCAGTATTTT.